This T cell receptor (beta chain) appears in the sequencing data of a study of T cell changes during pregnancy in multiple sclerosis. From germline, CDR1 is MGHDK and CDR2 SYGVNS. J lost 5 bases, V lost 5 bases, and 11 bases had no gene match. The CDR3 has 15 amino acids. TCRdb's table, derived via immunoSEQ multiplex PCR, lists solely in-frame clones and lacks some. The table includes some 80,000 clones, about 90% detected once. The material sequenced was peripheral blood, taken before pregnancy. The V call is TRBV25-1, the J call TRBJ2-7, with TRBD1 matching 8 bases. The TCR was taken from a female donor with multiple sclerosis, enrolled in a pregnancy study. The CDR3 coding sequence is TGTGCCAGCAGTCCGGAGGTATTACAGGGGGACGAGCAGTACTTC. This encodes CASSPEVLQGDEQYF.